The 19 T cell receptor beta chains in this list originate from one sample, sequenced in a study of T cell responses to AZD1222 COVID-19 vaccine. Profiling relied on immunoSEQ multiplex PCR, and the TCRdb table lists in-frame clones only, not all of them. The data contain about 98,000 clones, nearly 90% of them singletons. The material was peripheral blood, obtained on day 0 of AZD1222 vaccination. The receptor set was obtained from an adult in good health.

This clone was recorded once. V gene TRBV7-9 combines with J gene TRBJ2-3; 8 nucleotides agree with TRBD2. The CDR3 has 16 residues. Looked up from germline, CDR1 is SEHNR and CDR2 is FQNEAQ (reference sequence). The trim removed 5 bases at V and 6 bases at J, leaving 13 bases unmatched. CDR3 protein: CASSPTGTSRVDTQYF. CDR3 DNA: TGTGCCAGCAGCCCGACCGGGACTAGTCGTGTGGATACGCAGTATTTT.

The chain combines TRBV5-4 with TRBJ1-4; a possible D gene is TRBD1 (6 bases). Trimming shortened V by 5 bases and J by 5 bases, and 16 bases separated the two germline ends. The length of the CDR3 is 15 residues. Germline CDR1 SGHNT, CDR2 YYREEE (reference sequence). CDR3 DNA sequence: TGTGCCAGCAGTAATCCAGGGGCCCGAAATGAAAAACTGTTTTTT. Translation gives CASSNPGARNEKLFF.

This chain joins TRBV7-9 and TRBJ2-7; 9 bases are shared with TRBD1. The length of the CDR3 is 14 residues. V shed 5 bases, J shed 0 bases, and the junction held 2 bases outside the gene matches. Germline V gene lookup returns CDR1 SEHNR and CDR2 FQNEAQ (reference sequence). CDR3 region: CASSKDRGSYEQYF. CDR3 nucleotides: TGTGCCAGCAGCAAGGACAGGGGCTCCTACGAGCAGTACTTC.

J is TRBJ1-4 and V is TRBV6-5; D perhaps matches TRBD1 (5 bases). CDR1 MNHEY and CDR2 SVGAGI come from the germline V gene. The V end lost 7 bases, the J end lost 5 bases, and 14 bases lay between the germline ends. This CDR3 has 14 amino acids. CDR3 nucleotides: TGTGCCAGCATATCACCGGGGCAGAATGAAAAACTGTTTTTT. Translated, it gives CASISPGQNEKLFF.

V gene TRBV6-5 combines with J gene TRBJ2-5, with unresolved D. There are 13 residues in the CDR3. The germline gives CDR1 MNHEY, CDR2 SVGAGI. Trimming took off 4 bases at V and 5 bases at J, with 11 bases between the two ends. The CDR3 spells CASSFSGGETQYF. The CDR3 coding sequence is TGTGCCAGCAGTTTTTCAGGTGGGGAGACCCAGTACTTC.

The gene calls are TRBV10-2 and TRBJ2-1, with TRBD1 as a possible D gene (5 bases). The CDR3 is 12 residues long. Germline loops: CDR1 WSHSY, CDR2 SAAADI. Trimming took 2 bases from V and 7 from J, leaving 6 bases between them. Here the CDR3 DNA reads TGCGCCAGCAGTGAGAGGGGTAATGAGCAGTTCTTC. This codes for CASSERGNEQFF.

The chain uses TRBV28 and TRBJ2-3; 7 nucleotides match TRBD1. Germline V gives CDR1 MDHEN, CDR2 SYDVKM. The trim removed 7 bases at V and 6 bases at J, leaving 4 bases unmatched. The CDR3 has 12 residues. The CDR3 loop reads CASTPDRDTQYF. The CDR3, as DNA: TGTGCCAGCACCCCGGACAGGGATACGCAGTATTTT.

The chain has TRBV29-1 and TRBJ1-1; weak D call: TRBD1 (6 bases). Per germline, CDR1 SQVTM and CDR2 ANQGSEA. V lost 6 bases and J lost 0, with 11 bases in between. This CDR3 has 13 amino acids. CDR3 coding DNA: TGCAGCGTCAACAGGGAAATGAACACTGAAGCTTTCTTT. This codes for CSVNREMNTEAFF.

This chain joins TRBV5-4 and TRBJ2-2, with a weak D call TRBD2 (6 bases). Trimming shortened V by 6 bases and J by 2 bases, and 11 bases separated the two germline ends. CDR1 SGHNT and CDR2 YYREEE come from the germline V gene (reference sequence). This CDR3 comprises 14 residues. The CDR3 loop is CASTGLHNTGELFF. CDR3 sequence (DNA): TGTGCCAGCACGGGACTCCACAACACCGGGGAGCTGTTTTTT.

This chain links TRBV6-2 or TRBV6-3 with TRBJ1-2; no clear D. Looked up from germline, CDR1 is MNHEY and CDR2 is SVGEGT. V was shortened by 2 bases and J by 1 base, with 5 bases between the two germline ends. The CDR3 contains 13 residues. CDR3 DNA sequence: TGTGCCAGCAGTTACAATCTTAACTATGGCTACACCTTC. Translated, it gives CASSYNLNYGYTF.

This chain connects TRBV28 to TRBJ1-3; TRBD1 aligns across 8 bases. Germline V CDR1 and CDR2: MDHEN, SYDVKM. V lost 5 bases and J lost 6; bases outside the gene matches: 12. The CDR3 loop spans 16 amino acids. The chain's CDR3 is CASSLAQAGGLNTIYF. The CDR3 DNA sequence: TGTGCCAGCAGTCTAGCTCAGGCAGGGGGCCTAAACACCATATATTTT.

This chain joins TRBV15 and TRBJ1-6; possible D gene TRBD1, 6 bases. Trimming removed 0 bases at V and 5 bases at J, with 8 bases between. The CDR3 extends over 15 amino acids. The germline gives CDR1 LNHNV, CDR2 YYDKDF (reference sequence). The CDR3 DNA follows: TGTGCCACCAGCAGAGACAAGGGGGATAATTCACCCCTCCACTTT. This sequence encodes CATSRDKGDNSPLHF. The full variable domain, with the rest looked up from reference TRBV15 and TRBJ1-6, is DAMVIQNPRYQVTQFGKPVTLSCSQTLNHNVMYWYQQKSSQAPKLLFHYYDKDFNNEADTPDNFQSRRPNTSFCFLDIRSPGLGDTAMYLCATSRDKGDNSPLHFGNGTRLTVT.

This clone was detected only once. The chain joins TRBV7-8 to TRBJ1-5; 8 nucleotides agree with TRBD1. CDR1 SGHVS and CDR2 FQNEAQ come from the germline V gene. V lost 4 bases to trimming and J lost 6 bases; unmatched junction nucleotides: 5. This CDR3 is 14 amino acids long. The CDR3, as DNA: TGTGCCAGCAGCTCTGGACAGGGTGGTCAGCCCCAGCATTTT. Residues: CASSSGQGGQPQHF.

The rearrangement joins TRBV13 to TRBJ2-1; 11 nucleotides agree with TRBD2. Germline V lookup: CDR1 PRHDT, CDR2 FYEKMQ (reference sequence). CDR3 length: 17 residues. The ends lost 0 bases at V and 3 bases at J; junction bases unmatched: 4. The CDR3 nucleotides read TGTGCCAGCAGCTTAGGAACTAGCGGGAGTATCTACAATGAGCAGTTCTTC. Its translation is CASSLGTSGSIYNEQFF. Combining the CDR3 with reference TRBV13 and TRBJ2-1 gives the whole variable domain AAGVIQSPRHLIKEKRETATLKCYPIPRHDTVYWYQQGPGQDPQFLISFYEKMQSDKGSIPDRFSAQQFSDYHSELNMSSLELGDSALYFCASSLGTSGSIYNEQFFGPGTRLTVL.

Sample share makes this clone medium-sized. The chain carries TRBV30 and TRBJ2-2; D is ambiguous. V was pared by 0 bases and J by 4 bases, with 6 bases between. The CDR3 contains 13 residues. Germline CDR1 reads GTSNPN; CDR2 reads SVGIG (reference sequence). DNA for the CDR3: TGTGCCTGGAGTGTTGGACCCACCGGGGAGCTGTTTTTT. It codes for CAWSVGPTGELFF.

The J gene is TRBJ2-1, the V gene TRBV6-5; TRBD2 matches 10 bases. V was pared by 2 bases and J by 6 bases, with 4 bases of the junction left unmatched. Germline-derived CDR1 and CDR2 are MNHEY and SVGAGI. The CDR3 is made up of 15 amino acids. This CDR3 reads CASSYGGLAANEQFF. The CDR3 region has the DNA TGTGCCAGCAGTTACGGCGGACTAGCGGCCAATGAGCAGTTCTTC.

CDR3 coding DNA: TGTGCCAGCAGCCCCCACCCGGGGGGTGTGACAGATACGCAGTATTTT. Translated, it gives CASSPHPGGVTDTQYF. The chain has TRBV7-8 and TRBJ2-3, with 7 bases lining up with TRBD2. The CDR3 is 16 residues long. The V gene end was trimmed by 5 bases and the J gene end by 3 bases; junction bases not matched to a gene: 11. Per germline, CDR1 SGHVS and CDR2 FQNEAQ.

This clone was seen a handful of times. The V gene is TRBV12-3 or TRBV12-4, the J gene TRBJ1-2; perhaps TRBD1 as D (6 bases). V was clipped by 4 bases and J by 7 bases, with 10 bases between them. This CDR3 spans 12 amino acids. The CDR3 protein is CASSSRGSGYTF. The CDR3 coding sequence is TGTGCCAGCAGTTCCAGGGGTTCTGGCTACACCTTC.

The chain combines TRBV28 with TRBJ2-7; D may be TRBD2 (6 bases). Deletions cut 7 bases from V and 4 bases from J, with 17 bases between. Germline assignment: CDR1 MDHEN and CDR2 SYDVKM. CDR3 length: 14 amino acids. CDR3 amino acids: CASTAPGLSYEQYF. The CDR3 bases are TGTGCCAGCACCGCCCCGGGACTTTCATACGAGCAGTACTTC.